This T cell receptor (beta chain) was obtained from a study of blood T cell repertoires in COVID-19. Across the whole study: From T cells, B-cell-depleted T cells, or PBMCs came the material, which was cDNA or gDNA.

The CDR3 is 13 amino acids. After removal of 4 bases from V and 5 bases from J, the junction contained 1 base not matched to a gene. CDR1 is LGHDT, CDR2 YNNKEL, per germline (reference sequence). Method: immunoSEQ multiplex PCR; TCRdb's copy keeps in-frame clones and lacks some. This repertoire shows just under 80,000 clones, just over 85% found once; its top ten account for around 40%. The receptor was derived from a human donor in a cohort sampled during active COVID-19. The V call is TRBV3-1 (or the pseudogene TRBV3-2), the J call TRBJ2-2, with TRBD2 identical over 7 bases. The sequenced material came from peripheral blood. The DNA of the CDR3 is TGTGCCAGCAGCCGGGGGGGAACCGGGGAGCTGTTTTTT. Its protein is CASSRGGTGELFF.